These 18 T cell receptor beta chains were all obtained from the same sample, sequenced in a study of CD8 T cells in Susac syndrome. RNA in amounts of roughly 0.5 to 1 ug was reverse transcribed with random hexamers. TCRdb itself ran the immunoSEQ multiplex PCR reads through MiXCR, one entry per CDR3 protein. The repertoire holds about 140,000 distinct CDR3 sequences, with approximately 95% as singletons. The sample taken for sequencing was CD8+ T cells from PBMCs. These receptors were obtained from a human donor with Susac syndrome.

J is TRBJ2-2 and V is TRBV29-1, with D perhaps matching TRBD1 or TRBD2 (5 bases each). Germline V gene sequence: CDR1 SQVTM, CDR2 ANQGSEA. This CDR3 region has 14 residues. Trimming removed 7 bases from V and 4 bases from J, with 16 bases in between. CDR3 sequence (DNA): TGCAGCGCCATGGGGACCCACTCCACCGGGGAGCTGTTTTTT. Its protein is CSAMGTHSTGELFF.

The rearrangement joins TRBV12-3 or TRBV12-4 to TRBJ2-2; D call uncertain. The CDR3 extends over 12 amino acids. Trimming left V 7 bases short and J 6 bases short, with 9 bases between. Written as DNA, the CDR3 is TGTGCCAGCACCCCCCCCGCCGGGGAGCTGTTTTTT. Its translation is CASTPPAGELFF.

The rearrangement links TRBV25-1 to TRBJ2-7; no clear D. With 4 bases removed from V and 7 bases from J, the gap between germline ends came to 14 bases. The CDR3 is 13 amino acids. In germline, CDR1 is MGHDK, CDR2 SYGVNS. In DNA form, the CDR3 reads TGTGCCAGCAGTGCTGCAGGTTTGGAAGAGCAGTACTTC. Amino acids: CASSAAGLEEQYF.

The sample holds one count of this clonotype. The genes are TRBV6-1 and TRBJ1-2; possible D gene TRBD1, 5 bases. Trimming removed 3 bases from V and 10 bases from J, with 15 bases in between. CDR3 size: 13 residues. In germline, CDR1 is MNHNS, CDR2 SASEGT. CDR3 coding DNA: TGTGCCAGCAGTGACCTGGGGGTACAGGACTACACCTTC. Its protein product is CASSDLGVQDYTF.

The V call is TRBV6-1, the J call TRBJ1-2, with TRBD1 as a possible D gene (5 bases). CDR1 MNHNS and CDR2 SASEGT come from the germline V gene. The CDR3 is made up of 15 amino acids. The V and J ends lost 1 base and 8 bases respectively, with 17 bases between them. DNA for the CDR3: TGTGCCAGCAGTGAAGGGGGCCAGGGAATTCGGGGCTACACCTTC. It codes for CASSEGGQGIRGYTF.

The J gene is TRBJ2-1, the V gene TRBV24-1; possible D gene TRBD1, 6 bases. Trimming pared 5 bases from V and 2 bases from J, leaving 9 bases between. Germline V CDR1 and CDR2: KGHDR, SFDVKD. The CDR3 length is 14 residues. The CDR3 coding sequence is TGTGCCACCAGTGCACAGGGACCCTACAATGAGCAGTTCTTC. This encodes CATSAQGPYNEQFF.

J is TRBJ1-1 and V is TRBV11-2; no clear D gene. Per germline, CDR1 SGHAT and CDR2 FQNNGV. Trimming pared 3 bases from V and 7 bases from J, leaving 12 bases between. This CDR3 has 13 amino acids. CDR3 sequence (DNA): TGTGCCAGCAGCTTTCATAAGACGAATGAAGCTTTCTTT. Translated: CASSFHKTNEAFF.

The chain uses TRBV11-2 and TRBJ2-1; D is unclear. Germline CDR1 reads SGHAT; CDR2 reads FQNNGV. The length of the CDR3 is 10 residues. The germline V and J ends were trimmed by 4 bases and 9 bases, with 4 bases remaining between them. Written as DNA, the CDR3 is TGTGCCAGCAGCTCCCGTGAGCAGTTCTTC. Its protein product is CASSSREQFF.

This clonotype was found once. The CDR3 bases are TGTGCCAGCAGCATGAGTGGGGTCGATACGCAGTATTTT. As protein: CASSMSGVDTQYF. The rearrangement uses TRBV7-6 and TRBJ2-3; no reliable D call. The V and J ends lost 5 bases and 6 bases respectively, with 12 bases between them. The germline CDR1 and CDR2 sequences are SGHVS and FNYEAQ. The CDR3 contains 13 residues.

This chain joins TRBV7-3 and TRBJ1-1; D is unresolved. In germline, CDR1 is SGHTA, CDR2 FQGTGA. Trimming took off 4 bases at V and 4 bases at J, with 10 bases between the two ends. This CDR3 comprises 13 residues. For the CDR3, the DNA is TGTGCCAGCAGCTCCACGAGCGCCACTGAAGCTTTCTTT. As protein: CASSSTSATEAFF.

CDR3 nucleotide sequence: TGTGCCAGCAGCTCACAGGGGGCTGGCTATGGCTACACCTTC. It yields the protein CASSSQGAGYGYTF. This chain links TRBV5-4 with TRBJ1-2, with 9 bases lining up with TRBD1. The CDR3 covers 14 residues. Trimming cost V 3 bases and J 4 bases; bases outside gene matches: 4. Germline V gene sequence: CDR1 SGHNT, CDR2 YYREEE (reference sequence).

Here the CDR3 DNA reads TGTGCCACCAGTGATCCCGCTAGCGGGAGGCGTCCCAATGAGCAGTTCTTC. This translates into CATSDPASGRRPNEQFF. This rearrangement joins TRBV24-1 to TRBJ2-1; 11 bases agree with TRBD2. V shed 3 bases, J shed 6 bases, and the junction held 9 bases outside the gene matches. The CDR3 runs 17 residues. CDR1 is KGHDR and CDR2 is SFDVKD in the germline V gene.

This clonotype was seen a single time. J is TRBJ2-7 and V is TRBV13; TRBD2 matches 13 bases. This CDR3 region has 16 residues. Germline V lookup: CDR1 PRHDT, CDR2 FYEKMQ (reference sequence). V was pared by 6 bases and J by 0 bases, with 5 bases of the junction left unmatched. The CDR3 DNA reads TGTGCCAGCAGGATTACTAGCGGGAGGGACTCCTACGAGCAGTACTTC. Residues: CASRITSGRDSYEQYF.

This chain joins TRBV5-1 and TRBJ2-7, with D maybe TRBD1 (5 bases). The V gene's germline CDR1 is SGHRS and CDR2 YFSETQ. This CDR3 region has 14 residues. Trimming left V 4 bases short and J 6 bases short, with 17 bases between. The CDR3 sequence is CASSQGGRAPEQYF. The CDR3, as DNA: TGCGCCAGCAGCCAGGGCGGCAGGGCCCCCGAGCAGTACTTC.

The gene calls are TRBV6-1 and TRBJ1-5; TRBD1 is a possible D gene (6 bases). The germline gives CDR1 MNHNS, CDR2 SASEGT. Trimming took off 9 bases at V and 2 bases at J, with 26 bases between the two ends. This CDR3 has 18 amino acids. The CDR3 is CARRGDRTDLCRNQPQHF. As DNA, the CDR3 is TGTGCCAGGCGGGGGGATCGGACAGATTTGTGCCGCAATCAGCCCCAGCATTTT.

The chain recombines TRBV27 with TRBJ1-2; D not certain. CDR1 is MNHEY, CDR2 SMNVEV, per germline (reference sequence). CDR3 length equals 14 residues. The ends were cut back, 5 bases at V and 3 bases at J, with 13 bases in the middle. For the CDR3, the DNA is TGTGCCAGCAGTGGTGGAAACTGGGACTATGGCTACACCTTC. This codes for CASSGGNWDYGYTF.

This chain's CDR3 is CASSRLRDTALYGYTF. CDR3 sequence (DNA): TGTGCCAGCAGCCGACTCCGGGACACAGCCCTATATGGCTACACCTTC. This chain uses TRBV7-9 with TRBJ1-2, with D perhaps TRBD1 (6 bases). Deletions cut 5 bases from V and 5 bases from J, with 21 bases between. The length of the CDR3 is 16 residues. In germline, CDR1 is SEHNR, CDR2 FQNEAQ (reference sequence).

V gene TRBV9 combines with J gene TRBJ1-2; maybe TRBD1 (6 bases). V dropped 5 bases and J dropped 2 bases, with 13 bases sitting between them. The CDR3 has 14 residues. Looked up from germline, CDR1 is SGDLS and CDR2 is YYNGEE. CDR3 sequence: CASREQGPNYGYTF. CDR3 bases: TGTGCCAGCAGAGAACAGGGACCGAACTATGGCTACACCTTC.